The 8 T cell receptor beta chains below all came from one sample that was sequenced in a study of cytomegalovirus exposure and HLA in healthy donors. The primer mix had 60 Vbeta and 13 Jbeta primers. The repertoire was sequenced with immunoSEQ multiplex PCR; TCRdb's copy has only in-frame clones and lacks some. The data show approximately 200,000 clones, 84% seen once. Material: PBMCs. The receptors were sampled from a boy aged 5-17 years in good health and CMV-seronegative.

The CDR3 sequence: CASSLATGGTYEQYF. The CDR3 DNA reads TGTGCCAGCAGCTTAGCGACAGGGGGGACCTACGAGCAGTACTTC. V gene TRBV13 combines with J gene TRBJ2-7, with 9 bases that match TRBD1. Losses at the gene ends were 1 base for V and 2 bases for J; bases not matched to a gene: 3. The CDR3 runs 15 residues. Germline assignment: CDR1 PRHDT and CDR2 FYEKMQ (reference sequence).

The J gene is TRBJ1-6, the V gene TRBV6-6; 7 bases align to TRBD1. The junction had 9 bases not matched to a gene; V was cut back by 6 bases and J by 4 bases. This CDR3 comprises 16 residues. Per the germline V gene, CDR1 is MNHNY and CDR2 is SVGAGI (reference sequence). Here the CDR3 DNA reads TGTGCCAGCAGACCAACTCAGGGGGTGTATAATTCACCCCTCCACTTT. Protein: CASRPTQGVYNSPLHF.

The rearrangement links TRBV7-3 to TRBJ1-5; 7 nucleotides match TRBD1. Germline-derived CDR1 and CDR2 are SGHTA and FQGTGA. Losses at the gene ends were 5 bases for V and 5 bases for J; bases not matched to a gene: 3. The CDR3 totals 13 residues. The CDR3 sequence is CASSPTGDQPQHF. In DNA, the CDR3 is TGTGCCAGCAGCCCTACAGGGGATCAGCCCCAGCATTTT.

This chain joins TRBV19 and TRBJ1-5; TRBD1 agrees at 7 bases. Per the germline V gene, CDR1 is LNHDA and CDR2 is SQIVND (reference sequence). Trimming cost V 1 base and J 3 bases; bases outside gene matches: 18. The CDR3 consists of 20 residues. The CDR3 sequence is CASSIVMDTGVYENNQPQHF. CDR3 sequence (DNA): TGTGCCAGTAGTATAGTAATGGATACAGGGGTTTACGAGAACAATCAGCCCCAGCATTTT.

The chain links TRBV29-1 to TRBJ1-1; possibly TRBD1 for D (6 bases). Germline V CDR1 and CDR2: SQVTM, ANQGSEA. V dropped 4 bases and J dropped 4 bases, with 7 bases sitting between them. CDR3 length: 11 amino acids. CDR3 protein: CSVGTATEAFF. The CDR3 DNA sequence: TGCAGCGTTGGGACAGCCACTGAAGCTTTCTTT.

The rearrangement uses TRBV11-2 and TRBJ1-2, with TRBD1 matching over 8 bases. Germline CDR1 is SGHAT and CDR2 is FQNNGV. The CDR3 loop spans 15 amino acids. The junction had 7 bases not matched to a gene; V was cut back by 0 bases and J by 7 bases. The CDR3 loop is CASSLENRGFSGYTF. The CDR3 DNA is TGTGCCAGCAGCTTAGAAAACAGGGGGTTTTCTGGCTACACCTTC.

This rearrangement joins TRBV6-6 to TRBJ2-3, with a tentative D call TRBD2 (5 bases). CDR3 size: 12 residues. Germline CDR1 and CDR2: MNHNY and SVGAGI (reference sequence). V was shortened by 6 bases and J by 4 bases, with 8 bases between the two germline ends. The CDR3 sequence: CASRSGSDTQYF. For the CDR3, the DNA is TGTGCCAGCAGAAGCGGTTCAGATACGCAGTATTTT.

The V gene is TRBV6-1, the J gene TRBJ2-7; the D gene is possibly TRBD1 (8 bases). The CDR3 runs to 14 residues. Germline lookup yields CDR1 MNHNS and CDR2 SASEGT. V was shortened by 7 bases and J by 8 bases, with 21 bases between the two germline ends. DNA for the CDR3: TGTGCCAGCACTCCGACAGGGGAGGGTCTTCAGCAGTACTTC. It translates to CASTPTGEGLQQYF.